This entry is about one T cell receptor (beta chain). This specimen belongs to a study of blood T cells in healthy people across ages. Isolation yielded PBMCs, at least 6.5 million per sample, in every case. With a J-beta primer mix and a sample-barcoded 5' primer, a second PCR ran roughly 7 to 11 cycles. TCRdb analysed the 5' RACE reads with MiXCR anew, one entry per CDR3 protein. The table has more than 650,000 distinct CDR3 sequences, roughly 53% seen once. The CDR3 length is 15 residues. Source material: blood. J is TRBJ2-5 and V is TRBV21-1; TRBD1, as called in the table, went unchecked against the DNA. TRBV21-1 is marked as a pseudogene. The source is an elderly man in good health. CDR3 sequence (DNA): TGTGCCAGCAGCAAAGGAAGGCAGGGTCAAGAGACCCAGTACTTC. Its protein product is CASSKGRQGQETQYF.